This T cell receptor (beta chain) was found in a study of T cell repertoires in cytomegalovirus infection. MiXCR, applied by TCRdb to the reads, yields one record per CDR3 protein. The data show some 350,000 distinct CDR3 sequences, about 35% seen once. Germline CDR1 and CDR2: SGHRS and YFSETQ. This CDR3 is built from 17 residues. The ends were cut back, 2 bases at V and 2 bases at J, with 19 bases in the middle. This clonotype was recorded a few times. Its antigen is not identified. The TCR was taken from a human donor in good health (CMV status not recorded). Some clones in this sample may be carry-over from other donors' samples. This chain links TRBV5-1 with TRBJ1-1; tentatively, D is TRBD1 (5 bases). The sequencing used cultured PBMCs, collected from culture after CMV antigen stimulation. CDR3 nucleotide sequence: TGCGCCAGCAGCTTCCGCTCTCCAGGGAGAACTAACACTGAAGCTTTCTTT. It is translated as CASSFRSPGRTNTEAFF.